This record covers a single T cell receptor beta chain. This entry is derived from a study of shared clonotypes between healthy human individuals. Everyone who donated was a Caucasian adult who lived in Nashville, Tennessee. Sequencing was performed with immunoSEQ multiplex PCR; in TCRdb, only in-frame clones are kept and a portion is missing. The sample shows 1 million to 1.3 million clones, approximately 80% of them seen only once. This sequence was found in a man aged 18 to 30 in good health. Some clones in this sample may be carry-over from other donors' samples. Input material: memory CD4+ T cells from PBMCs. The sample's subset: CD45RA-negative fraction.

In nucleotides, the CDR3 is TGTGCCAGCAGAGGCAGGCCGGGACTAGCGGGAGGGACCTACGAGCAGTACTTC. As protein: CASRGRPGLAGGTYEQYF. V usage is TRBV2 and J usage is TRBJ2-7; 16 nucleotides line up with TRBD2. Trimming removed 6 bases from V and 2 bases from J; junction bases left unmatched: 10. CDR3 size: 18 residues. Germline V CDR1 and CDR2: SNHLY, FYNNEI.